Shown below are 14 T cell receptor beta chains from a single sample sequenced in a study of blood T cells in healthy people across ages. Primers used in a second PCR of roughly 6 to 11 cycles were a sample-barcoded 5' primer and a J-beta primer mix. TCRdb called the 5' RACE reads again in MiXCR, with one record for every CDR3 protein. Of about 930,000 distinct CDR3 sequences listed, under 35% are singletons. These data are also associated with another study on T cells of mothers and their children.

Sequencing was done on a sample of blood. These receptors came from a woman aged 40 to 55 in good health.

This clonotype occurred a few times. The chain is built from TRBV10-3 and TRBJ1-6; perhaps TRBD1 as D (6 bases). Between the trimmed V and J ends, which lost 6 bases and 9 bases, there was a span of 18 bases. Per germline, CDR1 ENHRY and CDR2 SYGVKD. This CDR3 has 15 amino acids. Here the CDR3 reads CAISGEQGASSPLHF. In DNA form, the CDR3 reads TGTGCCATCAGCGGGGAACAGGGTGCCTCTTCACCCCTCCACTTT.

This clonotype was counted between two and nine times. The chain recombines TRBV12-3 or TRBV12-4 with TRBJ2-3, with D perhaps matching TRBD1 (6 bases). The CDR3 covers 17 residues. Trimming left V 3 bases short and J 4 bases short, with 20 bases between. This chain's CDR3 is CASSLSEFLQGPDTQYF. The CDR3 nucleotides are TGTGCCAGCAGTTTGAGTGAGTTTCTACAGGGTCCAGATACGCAGTATTTT.

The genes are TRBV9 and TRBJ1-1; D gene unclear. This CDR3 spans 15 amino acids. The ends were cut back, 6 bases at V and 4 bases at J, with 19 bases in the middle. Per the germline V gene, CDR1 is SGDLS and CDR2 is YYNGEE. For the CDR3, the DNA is TGTGCCAGCACCACCAGCGGAGGGCTGATCACTGAAGCTTTCTTT. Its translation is CASTTSGGLITEAFF. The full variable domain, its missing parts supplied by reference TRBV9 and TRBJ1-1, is DSGVTQTPKHLITATGQRVTLRCSPRSGDLSVYWYQQSLDQGLQFLIQYYNGEERAKGNILERFSAQQFPDLHSELNLSSLELGDSALYFCASTTSGGLITEAFFGQGTRLTVV.

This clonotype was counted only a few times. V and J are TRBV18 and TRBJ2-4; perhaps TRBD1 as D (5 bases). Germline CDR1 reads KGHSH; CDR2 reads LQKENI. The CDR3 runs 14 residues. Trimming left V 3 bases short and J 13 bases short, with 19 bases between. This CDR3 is CASSPQGRNNEQYF. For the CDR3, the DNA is TGTGCCAGCTCACCTCAGGGTAGGAACAATGAGCAGTACTTC. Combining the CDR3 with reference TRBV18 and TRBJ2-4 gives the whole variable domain NAGVMQNPRHLVRRRGQEARLRCSPMKGHSHVYWYRQLPEEGLKFMVYLQKENIIDESGMPKERFSAEFPKEGPSILRIQQVVRGDSAAYFCASSPQGRNNEQYFGAGTRLSVL.

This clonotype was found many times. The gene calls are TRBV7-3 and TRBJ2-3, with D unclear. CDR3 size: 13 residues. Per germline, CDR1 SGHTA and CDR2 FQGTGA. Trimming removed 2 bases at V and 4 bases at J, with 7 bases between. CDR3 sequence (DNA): TGTGCCAGCAGCTTAGCGTTCTCAGATACGCAGTATTTT. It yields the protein CASSLAFSDTQYF.

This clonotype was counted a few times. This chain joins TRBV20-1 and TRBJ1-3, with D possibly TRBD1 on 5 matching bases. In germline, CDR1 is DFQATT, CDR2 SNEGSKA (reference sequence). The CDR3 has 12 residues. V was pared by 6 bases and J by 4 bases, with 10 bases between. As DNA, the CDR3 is TGCAGTGCCCCCCGGGGGGGAAACACCATATATTTT. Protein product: CSAPRGGNTIYF.

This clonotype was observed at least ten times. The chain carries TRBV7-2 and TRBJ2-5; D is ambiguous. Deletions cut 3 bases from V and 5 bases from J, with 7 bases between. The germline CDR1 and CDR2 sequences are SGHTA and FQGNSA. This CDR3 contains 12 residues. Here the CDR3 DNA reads TGTGCCAGCAGCTTCTGGGGTGAGACCCAGTACTTC. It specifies CASSFWGETQYF.

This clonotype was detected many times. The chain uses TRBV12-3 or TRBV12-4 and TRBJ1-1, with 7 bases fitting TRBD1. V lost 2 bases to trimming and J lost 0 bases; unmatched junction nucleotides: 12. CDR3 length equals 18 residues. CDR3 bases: TGTGCCAGCAGTTTAAGGGGGCCCTTGACGCACTTGAACACTGAAGCTTTCTTT. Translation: CASSLRGPLTHLNTEAFF.

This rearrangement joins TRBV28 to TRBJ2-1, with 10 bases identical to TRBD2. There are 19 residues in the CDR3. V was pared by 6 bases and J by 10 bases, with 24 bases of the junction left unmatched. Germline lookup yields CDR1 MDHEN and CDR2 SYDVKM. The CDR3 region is CASSDRSNFLAGVPGEQFF. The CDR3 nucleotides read TGTGCCAGCAGCGACCGCTCCAACTTTCTAGCGGGGGTTCCGGGGGAGCAGTTCTTC.

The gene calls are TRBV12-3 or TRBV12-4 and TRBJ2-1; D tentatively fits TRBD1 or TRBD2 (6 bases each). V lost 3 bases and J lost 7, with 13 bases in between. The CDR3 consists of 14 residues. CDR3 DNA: TGTGCCAGCAGTTTTGGGGGGCCTAGGAATGAGCAGTTCTTC. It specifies CASSFGGPRNEQFF.

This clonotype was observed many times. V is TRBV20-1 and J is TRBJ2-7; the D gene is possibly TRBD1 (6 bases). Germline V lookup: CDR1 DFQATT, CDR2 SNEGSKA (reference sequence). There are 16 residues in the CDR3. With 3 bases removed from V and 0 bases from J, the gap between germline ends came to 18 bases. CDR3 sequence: CSASLMTGFSSYEQYF. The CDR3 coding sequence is TGCAGTGCTAGTCTTATGACAGGTTTTAGCTCCTACGAGCAGTACTTC.

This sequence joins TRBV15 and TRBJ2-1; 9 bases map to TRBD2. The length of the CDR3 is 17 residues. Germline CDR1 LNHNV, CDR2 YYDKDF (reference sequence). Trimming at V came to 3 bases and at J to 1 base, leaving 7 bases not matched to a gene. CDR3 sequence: CATSRVAGVTSYNEQFF. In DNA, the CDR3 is TGTGCCACCAGCAGGGTAGCGGGGGTGACATCCTACAATGAGCAGTTCTTC.

The CDR3 protein is CASTIRGPNTGELFF. Here the CDR3 DNA reads TGTGCCAGCACCATCAGGGGTCCGAACACCGGGGAGCTGTTTTTT. The V and J genes are TRBV12-3 or TRBV12-4 and TRBJ2-2, with D maybe TRBD1 (6 bases). This CDR3 is built from 15 residues. The V gene lost 7 bases and the J gene lost 0 bases, with 12 bases spanning the gap.

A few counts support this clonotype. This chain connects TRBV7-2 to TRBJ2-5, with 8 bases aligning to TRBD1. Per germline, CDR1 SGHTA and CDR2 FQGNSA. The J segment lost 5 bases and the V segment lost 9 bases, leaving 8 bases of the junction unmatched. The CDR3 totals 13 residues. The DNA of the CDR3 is TGTGCCAGTTCAGGGGGCCTGGGGGAGACCCAGTACTTC. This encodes CASSGGLGETQYF. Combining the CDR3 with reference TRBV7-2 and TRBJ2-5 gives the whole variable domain GAGVSQSPSNKVTEKGKDVELRCDPISGHTALYWYRQSLGQGLEFLIYFQGNSAPDKSGLPSDRFSAERTGGSVSTLTIQRTQQEDSAVYLCASSGGLGETQYFGPGTRLLVL.